The clone carrying this T cell receptor beta chain was recorded only once. The target antigen is unknown. The repertoire was sequenced with immunoSEQ multiplex PCR; TCRdb's copy has only in-frame clones and lacks some. The sample has more than 1,100 clones, more than 35% seen once; the top ten hold over 20%. Trimming shortened V by 4 bases and J by 5 bases, and 8 bases separated the two germline ends. CDR1 is SGDLS and CDR2 is YYNGEE in the germline V gene. CDR3 size: 12 residues. This specimen belongs to a study of T cells in localized non-small cell lung cancer. Study-wide results and limits: Adjacent uninvolved lung tissue had the highest T cell clonality, exceeding tumor. Patients showing higher blood T cell density tended to see longer overall survival. Paired adjacent lung recovered a median around 59 of the top 100 tumor clones.

The clonotype was recovered from a woman between 35 and 75 years old with stage II squamous cell lung carcinoma. The source was lung tumor tissue, collected before any cancer treatment. This rearrangement joins TRBV9 to TRBJ2-3; no definite D call. CDR3 sequence (DNA): TGTGCCAGCAGCCCTTTGGAAGATACGCAGTATTTT. Translating it yields CASSPLEDTQYF. Based on the CDR3 plus reference TRBV9 and TRBJ2-3, the full variable domain is DSGVTQTPKHLITATGQRVTLRCSPRSGDLSVYWYQQSLDQGLQFLIQYYNGEERAKGNILERFSAQQFPDLHSELNLSSLELGDSALYFCASSPLEDTQYFGPGTRLTVL.